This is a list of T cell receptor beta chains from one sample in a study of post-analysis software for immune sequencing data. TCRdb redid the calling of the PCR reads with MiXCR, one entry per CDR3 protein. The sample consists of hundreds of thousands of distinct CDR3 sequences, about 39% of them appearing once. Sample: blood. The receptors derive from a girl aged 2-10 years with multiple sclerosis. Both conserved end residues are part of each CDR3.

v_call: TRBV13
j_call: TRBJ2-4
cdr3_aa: CASSLERNLTKNIQYF

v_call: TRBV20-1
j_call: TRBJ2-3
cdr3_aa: CSVSGQGIGVGVPYF

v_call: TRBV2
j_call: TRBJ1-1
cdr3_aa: CASSQTGFIPEAFF

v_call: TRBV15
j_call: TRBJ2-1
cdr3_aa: CATSRDPLREQFF

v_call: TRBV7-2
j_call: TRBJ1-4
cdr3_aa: CASSLTRGKKLFF

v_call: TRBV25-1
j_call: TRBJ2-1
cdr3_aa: CASLREGNNEQFF

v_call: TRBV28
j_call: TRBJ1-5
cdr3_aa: CASSRTGTGGTQPQHF

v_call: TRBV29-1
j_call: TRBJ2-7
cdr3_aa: CSVEDRAGSYEQYF

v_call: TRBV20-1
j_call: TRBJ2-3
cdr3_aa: CSARGDRVRGTDTQYF

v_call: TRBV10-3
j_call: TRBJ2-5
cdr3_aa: CATRPSDEVEQYF

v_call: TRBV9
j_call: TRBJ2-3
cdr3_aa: CASSSLHTDTQYF

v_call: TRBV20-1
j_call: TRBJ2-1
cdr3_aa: CSATLQGMGEQFF

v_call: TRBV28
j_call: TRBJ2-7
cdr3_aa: CASTRGGSYEQYF

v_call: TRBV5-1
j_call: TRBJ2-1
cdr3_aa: CASSFPGLASYNEQFF

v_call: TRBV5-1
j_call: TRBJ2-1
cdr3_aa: CASSWRGGAVEQFF

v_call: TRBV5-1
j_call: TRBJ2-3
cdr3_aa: CASSIRAEPPDTQYF